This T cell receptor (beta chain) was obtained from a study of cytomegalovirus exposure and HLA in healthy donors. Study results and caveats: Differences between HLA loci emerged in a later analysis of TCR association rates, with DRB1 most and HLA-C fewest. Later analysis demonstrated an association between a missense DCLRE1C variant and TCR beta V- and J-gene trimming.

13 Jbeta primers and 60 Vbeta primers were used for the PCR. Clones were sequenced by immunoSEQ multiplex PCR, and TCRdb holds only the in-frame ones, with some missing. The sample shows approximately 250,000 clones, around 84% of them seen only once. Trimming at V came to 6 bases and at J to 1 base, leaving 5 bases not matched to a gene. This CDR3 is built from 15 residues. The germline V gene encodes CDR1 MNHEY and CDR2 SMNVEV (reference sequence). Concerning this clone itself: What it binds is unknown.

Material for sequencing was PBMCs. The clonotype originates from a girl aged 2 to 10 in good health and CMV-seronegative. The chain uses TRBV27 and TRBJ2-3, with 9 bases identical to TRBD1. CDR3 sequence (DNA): TGTGCCAGCAGCTACAGGGGGCGCGGCACAGATACGCAGTATTTT. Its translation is CASSYRGRGTDTQYF.